Below, one TCR beta chain is given with its context. The antigen remains undetermined. Here immunoSEQ multiplex PCR was the method, and the copy in TCRdb shows in-frame clones only, minus some. The repertoire holds around 33,000 clones, with approximately 89% as singletons. The sample comes from a study of OX40 agonist ivuxolimab in advanced cancers. The wider study: Patients received ivuxolimab, an intravenous treatment, every 2 weeks at 0.01 to 10 mg/kg. Among those enrolled, mean age was around 55 years (range about 23 to 90) and approximately 83% were male. Points from the study as a whole: Partial responders dosed at 0.1-3.0 mg/kg displayed clonal expansion ranking among the lowest.

Germline-derived CDR1 and CDR2 are SGHTA and FQGNSA. The ends lost 4 bases at V and 4 bases at J; junction bases unmatched: 3. CDR3 length equals 15 residues. Sequenced here: CD4+ or CD8+ T cells sorted from blood, sampled in a trial of the OX40 agonist ivuxolimab. The receptor comes from an adult with an advanced solid tumor such as melanoma, head and neck, liver or kidney cancer. The gene calls are TRBV7-2 and TRBJ2-1, with TRBD1 identical over 11 bases. CDR3 in DNA: TGTGCCAGCAGCTCGGGGACAGGGGGTTACAATGAGCAGTTCTTC. Encoded protein: CASSSGTGGYNEQFF. The variable domain in full, completed from reference TRBV7-2 and TRBJ2-1, reads GAGVSQSPSNKVTEKGKDVELRCDPISGHTALYWYRQSLGQGLEFLIYFQGNSAPDKSGLPSDRFSAERTGGSVSTLTIQRTQQEDSAVYLCASSSGTGGYNEQFFGPGTRLTVL.